Listed here are 22 T cell receptor beta chains from one sample, sequenced in a study of patients and donors after allogeneic stem cell transplantation (dated by TCRdb to 2020 to 2022). Library creation used RT-PCR. Sequenced using a NextSeq 550. Through fastp at Q25 and MiXCR, TCRdb rebuilt clones from the public reads, retaining in-frame beta chains. Records with the same CDR3 protein are collapsed into one entry carrying the most frequent genes and DNA. This sample lists hundreds of thousands of distinct CDR3 sequences; 16% were detected once. 7.2% of the sample rests with the top ten. Sequenced sample: blood, either unsorted or a sorted T cell fraction (not recorded which). These receptors were taken from a human donor who was either an allogeneic HSCT recipient or a stem cell or donor lymphocyte infusion donor (not recorded which). It is not recorded whose cells these are; they may come from a transplant donor.

The genes are TRBV11-2 and TRBJ2-7; D call uncertain. V lost 5 bases, J lost 0 bases, and 11 bases lay in between. Germline V gene lookup returns CDR1 SGHAT and CDR2 FQNNGV. The CDR3 is 14 residues long. CDR3 region: CASSTLSISYEQYF. The CDR3 nucleotides are TGTGCCAGCAGCACTCTATCAATCTCCTACGAGCAGTACTTC.

The gene calls are TRBV20-1 and TRBJ2-1, with D uncertain. The CDR3 is made up of 12 amino acids. In germline, CDR1 is DFQATT, CDR2 SNEGSKA (reference sequence). Trimming pared 7 bases from V and 0 bases from J, leaving 7 bases between. The CDR3 nucleotides are TGCAGTGTTGTAGACTCCTACAATGAGCAGTTCTTC. Residues: CSVVDSYNEQFF.

The chain combines TRBV4-1 with TRBJ2-7, with a weak D call TRBD1 (6 bases). The germline V and J ends were trimmed by 4 bases and 7 bases, with 14 bases remaining between them. Germline CDR1 and CDR2: MGHRA and YSYEKL. This CDR3 is built from 13 residues. The CDR3 here is CASSRDRYWEQYF. DNA for the CDR3: TGCGCCAGCAGCCGCGACAGGTACTGGGAGCAGTACTTC.

The J gene is TRBJ1-3, the V gene TRBV9; TRBD1 agrees at 9 bases. Germline CDR1 is SGDLS and CDR2 is YYNGEE. The CDR3 is made up of 17 amino acids. The trim removed 2 bases at V and 0 bases at J, leaving 6 bases unmatched. This CDR3 reads CASSVGQGSFSGNTIYF. The CDR3 coding sequence is TGTGCCAGCAGCGTGGGACAGGGTTCTTTCTCTGGAAACACCATATATTTT.

The chain is built from TRBV9 and TRBJ2-3; 8 bases are a match to TRBD2. CDR3 length equals 16 residues. Per the germline V gene, CDR1 is SGDLS and CDR2 is YYNGEE. The J segment lost 4 bases and the V segment lost 0 bases, leaving 7 bases of the junction unmatched. CDR3 sequence: CASSVAGGPSADTQYF. The DNA for the CDR3 is TGTGCCAGCAGCGTAGCGGGGGGGCCGAGTGCAGATACGCAGTATTTT. The variable domain in full, with the rest retrieved from reference TRBV9 and TRBJ2-3, is DSGVTQTPKHLITATGQRVTLRCSPRSGDLSVYWYQQSLDQGLQFLIQYYNGEERAKGNILERFSAQQFPDLHSELNLSSLELGDSALYFCASSVAGGPSADTQYFGPGTRLTVL.

This clonotype was seen repeatedly, ten times or more. CDR3 region: CASSAQDRRNYGYTF. CDR3 nucleotide sequence: TGTGCCAGCAGCGCACAGGACAGGAGAAACTATGGCTACACCTTC. The rearrangement uses TRBV12-3 or TRBV12-4 and TRBJ1-2; the match to TRBD1 covers 7 bases. V shed 6 bases, J shed 2 bases, and the junction held 9 bases outside the gene matches. This CDR3 is 15 amino acids long.

The chain combines TRBV5-1 with TRBJ1-1, with TRBD1 matching over 7 bases. Germline assignment: CDR1 SGHRS and CDR2 YFSETQ. The CDR3 runs 18 residues. With 4 bases clipped from V and 1 base from J, the junction kept 16 bases outside the gene matches. CDR3 coding DNA: TGCGCCAGCAGCCTTACCGGGACAGCGAGGAATTCGAACACTGAAGCTTTCTTT. This translates into CASSLTGTARNSNTEAFF.

In its sample, this clonotype was seen a few times. The rearrangement joins TRBV18 to TRBJ2-1, with a tentative D call TRBD2 (5 bases). The length of the CDR3 is 14 residues. V lost 0 bases, J lost 8 bases, and 11 bases lay in between. Germline V lookup: CDR1 KGHSH, CDR2 LQKENI. This chain's CDR3 is CASSPPNDSDEQFF. The CDR3 DNA reads TGTGCCAGCTCACCACCAAACGATAGCGATGAGCAGTTCTTC. The whole variable domain, filled in from reference TRBV18 and TRBJ2-1, reads NAGVMQNPRHLVRRRGQEARLRCSPMKGHSHVYWYRQLPEEGLKFMVYLQKENIIDESGMPKERFSAEFPKEGPSILRIQQVVRGDSAAYFCASSPPNDSDEQFFGPGTRLTVL.

This clonotype was seen ten or more times. This chain connects TRBV11-2 to TRBJ2-5; no firm D call. The V end lost 0 bases, the J end lost 1 base, and 9 bases lay between the germline ends. Germline CDR1 reads SGHAT; CDR2 reads FQNNGV. The CDR3 has 15 amino acids. The CDR3 protein is CASSLEGSTQETQYF. The CDR3 DNA follows: TGTGCCAGCAGCTTAGAGGGAAGCACCCAAGAGACCCAGTACTTC.

This clonotype has only a few counts. The rearrangement links TRBV6-5 to TRBJ2-5; D not certain. CDR1 is MNHEY and CDR2 is SVGAGI in the germline V gene. The CDR3 runs 10 residues. V was pared by 9 bases and J by 7 bases, with 9 bases between. CDR3 nucleotide sequence: TGTGCCAGTCCCCCCCTGACCCAGTACTTC. It encodes CASPPLTQYF.

A few counts support this clonotype. The chain uses TRBV15 and TRBJ2-7, with TRBD1 matching 8 bases. The V and J ends lost 2 bases and 5 bases, in that order; junction bases with no gene match: 5. Germline CDR1 reads LNHNV; CDR2 reads YYDKDF (reference sequence). The CDR3 sequence is 14 residues long. This chain's CDR3 is CATSRSTGVDEQYF. The CDR3 DNA reads TGTGCCACCAGCAGATCGACAGGGGTTGACGAGCAGTACTTC.

This sequence joins TRBV29-1 and TRBJ2-3; tentative D call: TRBD2 (6 bases). Deletions cut 3 bases from V and 3 bases from J, with 16 bases between. The CDR3 runs to 15 residues. Germline V lookup: CDR1 SQVTM, CDR2 ANQGSEA. This CDR3 is CSVEPPLGGTDTQYF. CDR3 bases: TGCAGCGTTGAGCCACCCCTCGGGGGAACAGATACGCAGTATTTT.

The chain links TRBV9 to TRBJ2-5; 9 nucleotides line up with TRBD1. Germline V CDR1 and CDR2: SGDLS, YYNGEE. V gave up 0 bases and J gave up 4 bases; unmatched junction bases: 7. The CDR3 covers 16 residues. CDR3 nucleotide sequence: TGTGCCAGCAGCGTAGGGCGGGGACAGGGTGGAGAGACCCAGTACTTC. Translated, it gives CASSVGRGQGGETQYF. The variable domain in full, with the rest retrieved from reference TRBV9 and TRBJ2-5, is DSGVTQTPKHLITATGQRVTLRCSPRSGDLSVYWYQQSLDQGLQFLIQYYNGEERAKGNILERFSAQQFPDLHSELNLSSLELGDSALYFCASSVGRGQGGETQYFGPGTRLLVL.

J is TRBJ1-1 and V is TRBV9; D is uncertain. Trimming removed 0 bases from V and 4 bases from J, with 10 bases in between. The CDR3 is 14 residues long. CDR1 SGDLS and CDR2 YYNGEE come from the germline V gene. The CDR3 region has the DNA TGTGCCAGCAGCGTAGAGGGAAGATCCACTGAAGCTTTCTTT. It specifies CASSVEGRSTEAFF. Variable domain in full (rest from reference TRBV9 and TRBJ1-1): DSGVTQTPKHLITATGQRVTLRCSPRSGDLSVYWYQQSLDQGLQFLIQYYNGEERAKGNILERFSAQQFPDLHSELNLSSLELGDSALYFCASSVEGRSTEAFFGQGTRLTVV.

The V and J genes are TRBV27 and TRBJ1-6, with 12 positions matching TRBD1. Per the germline V gene, CDR1 is MNHEY and CDR2 is SMNVEV (reference sequence). The V segment lost 8 bases and the J segment 8 bases; nucleotides outside the gene matches: 10. The CDR3 is made up of 16 amino acids. CDR3: CASGWDRGHQDSPLHF. CDR3 bases: TGTGCCAGCGGTTGGGACAGGGGGCACCAAGATTCACCCCTCCACTTT.

Concerning this clonotype: It is unclear where the CDR3 begins or ends on the DNA, so no DNA is shown, and the CDR3 is as TCRdb lists it. The chain couples TRBV7-5 to TRBJ1-1; the DNA was not compared with TRBD1, the D call given in the table. TRBV7-5 is a listed pseudogene. The length of the CDR3 is 18 amino acids, counting both ends. The CDR3 protein is CISVPEGQPGPPRAEAFF.

V is TRBV3-1 and J is TRBJ2-3, with 11 bases fitting TRBD2. This CDR3 is built from 16 residues. V shed 3 bases and J 5 bases; nucleotides not matched to a gene: 7. In germline, CDR1 is LGHDT, CDR2 YNNKEL (reference sequence). The CDR3 loop reads CASSHGTSGNLDTQYF. The CDR3 DNA follows: TGTGCCAGCAGCCATGGGACTAGCGGTAATTTAGATACGCAGTATTTT.

The chain uses TRBV6-5 and TRBJ2-2, with TRBD1 matching 7 bases. CDR1 and CDR2 (germline): MNHEY, SVGAGI. Trimming removed 2 bases from V and 1 base from J; junction bases left unmatched: 4. CDR3 length: 16 residues. The CDR3 region has the DNA TGTGCCAGCAGTTACCCGAGGACAGGGAACACCGGGGAGCTGTTTTTT. Translating gives CASSYPRTGNTGELFF.

This clonotype was seen repeatedly, ten times or more. The chain has TRBV12-3 or TRBV12-4 and TRBJ1-4; D call uncertain. V gave up 6 bases and J gave up 3 bases, with 11 bases separating them. The CDR3 loop spans 14 amino acids. The CDR3 DNA sequence: TGTGCCAGCAGCCCCACAGTCTCTAATGAAAAACTGTTTTTT. It yields the protein CASSPTVSNEKLFF.

This clonotype was counted ten times or more. The CDR3 coding sequence is TGCGCCAGCAGCTTCCGGACCCCCTGGGGGACTGAAGCTTTCTTT. Translating gives CASSFRTPWGTEAFF. This sequence joins TRBV5-1 and TRBJ1-1, with D tentatively TRBD1 (5 bases). In germline, CDR1 is SGHRS, CDR2 YFSETQ. The CDR3 runs 15 residues. V lost 2 bases and J lost 5, with 16 bases in between.

This clonotype occurred a few times. V and J are TRBV5-1 and TRBJ2-1; 8 nucleotides agree with TRBD2. The germline V gene encodes CDR1 SGHRS and CDR2 YFSETQ. The CDR3 is made up of 14 amino acids. V was pared by 9 bases and J by 5 bases, with 10 bases of the junction left unmatched. CDR3 in amino acids: CATIAGWRDNEQFF. The CDR3 region has the DNA TGCGCCACCATAGCGGGATGGAGGGACAATGAGCAGTTCTTC.

This clonotype was detected many times. V and J are TRBV4-1 and TRBJ2-7; D is possibly TRBD1 or TRBD2 (5 bases each). With 4 bases removed from V and 4 bases from J, the gap between germline ends came to 17 bases. Germline V gene lookup returns CDR1 MGHRA and CDR2 YSYEKL. There are 15 residues in the CDR3. The CDR3 loop is CASSRLHRGGYEQYF. The CDR3 bases are TGCGCCAGCAGCCGCCTACACCGGGGCGGGTACGAGCAGTACTTC.